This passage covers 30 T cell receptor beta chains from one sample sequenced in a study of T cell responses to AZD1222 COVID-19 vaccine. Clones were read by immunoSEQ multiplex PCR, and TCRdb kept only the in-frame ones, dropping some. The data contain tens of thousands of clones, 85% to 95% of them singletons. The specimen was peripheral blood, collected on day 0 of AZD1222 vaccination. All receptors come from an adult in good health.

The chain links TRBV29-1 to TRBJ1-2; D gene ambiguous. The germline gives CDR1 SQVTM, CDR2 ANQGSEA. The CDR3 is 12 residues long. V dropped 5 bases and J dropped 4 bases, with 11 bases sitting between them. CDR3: CSVRTESYGYTF. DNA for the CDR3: TGCAGCGTTCGGACGGAAAGCTATGGCTACACCTTC.

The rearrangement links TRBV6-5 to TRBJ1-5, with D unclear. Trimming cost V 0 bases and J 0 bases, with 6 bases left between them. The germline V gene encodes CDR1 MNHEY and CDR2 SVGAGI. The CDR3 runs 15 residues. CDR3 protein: CASSYSRSSNQPQHF. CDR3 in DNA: TGTGCCAGCAGTTACTCCCGGAGTAGCAATCAGCCCCAGCATTTT.

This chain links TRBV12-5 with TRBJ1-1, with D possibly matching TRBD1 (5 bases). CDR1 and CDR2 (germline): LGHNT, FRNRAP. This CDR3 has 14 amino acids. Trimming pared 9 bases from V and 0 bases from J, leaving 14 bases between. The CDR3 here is CASTRSGVNTEAFF. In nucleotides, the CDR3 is TGTGCTAGCACGCGTTCGGGGGTGAACACTGAAGCTTTCTTT.

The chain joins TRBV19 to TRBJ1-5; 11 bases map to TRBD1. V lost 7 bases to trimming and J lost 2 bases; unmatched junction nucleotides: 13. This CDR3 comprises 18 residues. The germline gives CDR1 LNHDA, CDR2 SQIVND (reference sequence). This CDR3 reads CASTTQDRGRMGNQPQHF. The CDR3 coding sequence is TGTGCCAGTACCACTCAGGACAGGGGGCGTATGGGCAATCAGCCCCAGCATTTT. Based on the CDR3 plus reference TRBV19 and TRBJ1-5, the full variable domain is DGGITQSPKYLFRKEGQNVTLSCEQNLNHDAMYWYRQDPGQGLRLIYYSQIVNDFQKGDIAEGYSVSREKKESFPLTVTSAQKNPTAFYLCASTTQDRGRMGNQPQHFGDGTRLSIL.

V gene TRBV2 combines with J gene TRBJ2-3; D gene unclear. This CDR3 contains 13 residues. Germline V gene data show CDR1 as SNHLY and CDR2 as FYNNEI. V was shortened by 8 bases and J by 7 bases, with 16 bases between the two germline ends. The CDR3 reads CASAIYTDNTQYF. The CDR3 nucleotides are TGTGCCAGCGCCATCTACACTGATAATACGCAGTATTTT.

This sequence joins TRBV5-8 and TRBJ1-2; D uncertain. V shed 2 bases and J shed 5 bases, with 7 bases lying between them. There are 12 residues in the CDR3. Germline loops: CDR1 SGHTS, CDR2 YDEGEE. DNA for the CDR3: TGTGCCAGCAGCTTTTACAAGTATGGCTACACCTTC. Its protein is CASSFYKYGYTF.

Here the CDR3 DNA reads TGTGCCAGCAGCTCTCGGACTAGCGGGGGCCTTCGCACAGATACGCAGTATTTT. Protein sequence: CASSSRTSGGLRTDTQYF. The chain couples TRBV7-3 to TRBJ2-3; 13 positions agree with TRBD2. The CDR3 extends over 18 amino acids. Per germline, CDR1 SGHTA and CDR2 FQGTGA. With 4 bases clipped from V and 1 base from J, the junction kept 8 bases outside the gene matches.

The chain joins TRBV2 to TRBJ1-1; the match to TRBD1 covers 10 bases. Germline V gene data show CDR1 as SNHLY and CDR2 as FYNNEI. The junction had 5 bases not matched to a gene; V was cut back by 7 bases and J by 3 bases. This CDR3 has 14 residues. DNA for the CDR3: TGTGCCAGCATCAGACAGGGGGCGGACACTGAAGCTTTCTTT. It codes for CASIRQGADTEAFF.

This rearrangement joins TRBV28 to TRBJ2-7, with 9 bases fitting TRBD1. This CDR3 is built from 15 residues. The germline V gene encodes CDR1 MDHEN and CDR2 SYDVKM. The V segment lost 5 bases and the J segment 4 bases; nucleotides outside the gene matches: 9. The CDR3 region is CASSALGDREYEQYF. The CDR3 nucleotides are TGTGCCAGCAGTGCCCTCGGGGACAGGGAGTACGAGCAGTACTTC.

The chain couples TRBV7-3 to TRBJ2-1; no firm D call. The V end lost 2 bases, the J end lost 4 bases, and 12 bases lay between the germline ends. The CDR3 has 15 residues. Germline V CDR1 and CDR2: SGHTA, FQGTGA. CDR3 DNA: TGTGCCAGCAGCTTAGGGCTATTCGGGTACAATGAGCAGTTCTTC. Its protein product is CASSLGLFGYNEQFF.

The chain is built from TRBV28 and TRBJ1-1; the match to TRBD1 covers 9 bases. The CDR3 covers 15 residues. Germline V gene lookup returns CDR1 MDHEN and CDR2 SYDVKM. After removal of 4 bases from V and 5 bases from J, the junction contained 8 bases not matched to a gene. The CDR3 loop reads CASSSFTGGRTEAFF. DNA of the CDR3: TGTGCCAGCAGTTCCTTTACAGGGGGCCGTACTGAAGCTTTCTTT.

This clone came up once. CDR3 in amino acids: CASSQGGAEDNTEAFF. In DNA, the CDR3 is TGCGCCAGCAGCCAGGGCGGGGCAGAAGATAACACTGAAGCTTTCTTT. The chain links TRBV4-3 to TRBJ1-1, with a weak D call TRBD1 (5 bases). With 3 bases removed from V and 2 bases from J, the gap between germline ends came to 16 bases. Germline V CDR1 and CDR2: LGHNA, YSLEER. CDR3 size: 16 residues.

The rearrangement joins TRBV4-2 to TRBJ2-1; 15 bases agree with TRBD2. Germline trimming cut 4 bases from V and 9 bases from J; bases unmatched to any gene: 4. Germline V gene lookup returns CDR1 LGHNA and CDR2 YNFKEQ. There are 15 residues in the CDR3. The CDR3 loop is CASSLRTSGGAEQFF. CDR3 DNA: TGTGCCAGCAGCCTACGGACTAGCGGGGGGGCTGAGCAGTTCTTC.

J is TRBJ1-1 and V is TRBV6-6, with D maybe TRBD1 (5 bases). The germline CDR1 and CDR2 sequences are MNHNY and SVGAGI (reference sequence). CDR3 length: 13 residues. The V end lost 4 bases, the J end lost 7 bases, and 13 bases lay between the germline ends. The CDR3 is CASSFIQGSEAFF. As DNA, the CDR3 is TGTGCCAGCAGTTTCATCCAGGGAAGTGAAGCTTTCTTT.

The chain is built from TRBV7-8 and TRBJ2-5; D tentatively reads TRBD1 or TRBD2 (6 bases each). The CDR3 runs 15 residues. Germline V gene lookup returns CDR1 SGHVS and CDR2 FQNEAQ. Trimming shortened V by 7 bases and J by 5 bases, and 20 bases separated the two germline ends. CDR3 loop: CASTLLSGARETQYF. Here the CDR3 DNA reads TGTGCCAGCACCCTGCTGTCGGGGGCGCGGGAGACCCAGTACTTC.

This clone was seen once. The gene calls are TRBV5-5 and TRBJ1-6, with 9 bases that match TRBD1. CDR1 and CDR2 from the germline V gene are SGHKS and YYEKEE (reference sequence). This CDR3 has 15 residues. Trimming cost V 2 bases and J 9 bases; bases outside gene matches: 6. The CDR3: CASSFPGQGVSPLHF. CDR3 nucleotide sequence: TGTGCCAGCAGCTTCCCGGGACAGGGAGTTTCACCCCTCCACTTT.

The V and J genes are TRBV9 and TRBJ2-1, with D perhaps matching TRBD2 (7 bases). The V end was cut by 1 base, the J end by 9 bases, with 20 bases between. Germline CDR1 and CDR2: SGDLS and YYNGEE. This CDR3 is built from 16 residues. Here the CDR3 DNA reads TGTGCCAGCAGCGTATCTTCCTTAGGGGGGAGGGGTGAGCAGTTCTTC. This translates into CASSVSSLGGRGEQFF.

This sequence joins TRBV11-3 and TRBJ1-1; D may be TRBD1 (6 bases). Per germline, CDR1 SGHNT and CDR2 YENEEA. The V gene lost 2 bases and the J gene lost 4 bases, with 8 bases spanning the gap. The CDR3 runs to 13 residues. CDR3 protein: CASSLSGVTEAFF. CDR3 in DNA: TGTGCCAGCAGCTTATCAGGGGTCACTGAAGCTTTCTTT.

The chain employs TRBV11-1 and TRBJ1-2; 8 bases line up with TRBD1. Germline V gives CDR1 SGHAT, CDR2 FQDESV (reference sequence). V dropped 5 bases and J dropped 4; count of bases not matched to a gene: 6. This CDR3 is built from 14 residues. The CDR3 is CASSHGGQAYGYTF. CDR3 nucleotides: TGTGCCAGCAGCCATGGGGGACAGGCCTATGGCTACACCTTC. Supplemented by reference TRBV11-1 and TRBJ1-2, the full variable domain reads EAEVAQSPRYKITEKSQAVAFWCDPISGHATLYWYRQILGQGPELLVQFQDESVVDDSQLPKDRFSAERLKGVDSTLKIQPAELGDSAMYLCASSHGGQAYGYTFGSGTRLTVV.

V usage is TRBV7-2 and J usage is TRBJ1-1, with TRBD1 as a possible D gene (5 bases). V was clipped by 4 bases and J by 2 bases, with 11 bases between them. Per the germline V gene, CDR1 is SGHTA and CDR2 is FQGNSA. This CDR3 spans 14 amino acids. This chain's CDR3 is CASSYTGANTEAFF. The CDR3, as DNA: TGTGCCAGCAGCTACACAGGAGCCAACACTGAAGCTTTCTTT.

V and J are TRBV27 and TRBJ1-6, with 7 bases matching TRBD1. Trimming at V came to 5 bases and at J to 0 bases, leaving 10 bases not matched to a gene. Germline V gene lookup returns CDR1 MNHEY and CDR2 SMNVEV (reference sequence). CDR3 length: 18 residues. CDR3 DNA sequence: TGTGCCAGCAGTCTAGGACAGGCGAAGGGCTCCTATAATTCACCCCTCCACTTT. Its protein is CASSLGQAKGSYNSPLHF.

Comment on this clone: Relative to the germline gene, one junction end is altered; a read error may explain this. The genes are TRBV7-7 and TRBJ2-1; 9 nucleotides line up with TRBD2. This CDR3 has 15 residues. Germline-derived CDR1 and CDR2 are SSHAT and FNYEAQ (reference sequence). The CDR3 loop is CASSPRLAVYNEQFF. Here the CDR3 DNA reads TGTGCTAGCAGCCCCAGACTAGCGGTTTACAATGAGCAGTTCTTC.

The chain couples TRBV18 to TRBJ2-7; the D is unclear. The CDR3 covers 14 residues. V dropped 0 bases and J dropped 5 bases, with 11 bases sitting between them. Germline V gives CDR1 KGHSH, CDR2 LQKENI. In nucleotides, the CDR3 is TGTGCCAGCTCACCACCGGCAGGCCGGGACGAGCAGTACTTC. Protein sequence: CASSPPAGRDEQYF.

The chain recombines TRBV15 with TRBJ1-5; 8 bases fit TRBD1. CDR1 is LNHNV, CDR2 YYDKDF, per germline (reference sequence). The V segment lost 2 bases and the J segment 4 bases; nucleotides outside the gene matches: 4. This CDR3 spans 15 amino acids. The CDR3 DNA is TGTGCCACCAGCAGATCCCGGGACAGGAATCAGCCCCAGCATTTT. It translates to CATSRSRDRNQPQHF. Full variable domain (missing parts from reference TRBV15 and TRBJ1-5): DAMVIQNPRYQVTQFGKPVTLSCSQTLNHNVMYWYQQKSSQAPKLLFHYYDKDFNNEADTPDNFQSRRPNTSFCFLDIRSPGLGDTAMYLCATSRSRDRNQPQHFGDGTRLSIL.

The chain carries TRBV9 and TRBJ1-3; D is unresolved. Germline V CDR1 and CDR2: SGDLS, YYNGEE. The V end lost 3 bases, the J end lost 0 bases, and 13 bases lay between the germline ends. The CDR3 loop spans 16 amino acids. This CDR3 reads CASSGRDTISGNTIYF. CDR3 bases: TGTGCCAGCAGCGGTCGCGACACCATCTCTGGAAACACCATATATTTT.

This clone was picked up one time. CDR3 in DNA: TGTGCCAGCACCGACAGGGCGAACACCGGGGAGCTGTTTTTT. Translated: CASTDRANTGELFF. This chain connects TRBV6-6 to TRBJ2-2; 7 bases are shared with TRBD1. After removal of 7 bases from V and 0 bases from J, the junction contained 2 bases not matched to a gene. Germline V gene sequence: CDR1 MNHNY, CDR2 SVGAGI (reference sequence). This CDR3 is built from 14 residues.

CDR3 sequence: CASSYTFEETEAFF. The CDR3 nucleotides read TGTGCCAGCAGTTACACGTTCGAGGAAACTGAAGCTTTCTTT. The V gene is TRBV6-2 or TRBV6-3, the J gene TRBJ1-1; D ambiguous. The CDR3 length is 14 residues. CDR1 is MNHEY and CDR2 is SVGEGT in the germline V gene. V was cut by 2 bases and J by 5 bases, with 12 bases left in between.

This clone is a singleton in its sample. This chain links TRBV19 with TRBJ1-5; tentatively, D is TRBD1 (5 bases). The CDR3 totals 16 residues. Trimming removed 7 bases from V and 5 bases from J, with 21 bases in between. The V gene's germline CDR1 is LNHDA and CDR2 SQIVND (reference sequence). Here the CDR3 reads CASILGGAGSYQPQHF. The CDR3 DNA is TGTGCCAGTATCCTCGGCGGGGCTGGGTCCTATCAGCCCCAGCATTTT.

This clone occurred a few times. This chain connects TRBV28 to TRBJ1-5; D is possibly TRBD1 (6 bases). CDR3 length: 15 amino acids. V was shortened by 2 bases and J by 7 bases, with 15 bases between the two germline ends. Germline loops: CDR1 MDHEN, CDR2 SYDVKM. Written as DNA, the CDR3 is TGTGCCAGCAGTTTACCAGGGGCCAGGGGCCAGCCCCAGCATTTT. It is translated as CASSLPGARGQPQHF. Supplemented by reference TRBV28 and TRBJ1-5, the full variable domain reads DVKVTQSSRYLVKRTGEKVFLECVQDMDHENMFWYRQDPGLGLRLIYFSYDVKMKEKGDIPEGYSVSREKKERFSLILESASTNQTSMYLCASSLPGARGQPQHFGDGTRLSIL.

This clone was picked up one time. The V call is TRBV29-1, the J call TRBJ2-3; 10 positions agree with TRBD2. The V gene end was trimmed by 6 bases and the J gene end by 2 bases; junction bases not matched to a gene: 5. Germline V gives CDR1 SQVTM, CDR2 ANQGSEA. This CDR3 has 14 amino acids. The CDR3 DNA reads TGCAGCGTGGCCGGGACTAGCGTCACAGATACGCAGTATTTT. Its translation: CSVAGTSVTDTQYF.